One T cell receptor (beta chain) is described in this entry. It has no known antigen specificity. No clone much larger than this one lies a single base away; base qualities are absent. The cohort comprised 666 healthy bone marrow donors. At the time of sampling, every cohort member was nominally healthy, though immune exposures that went unrecorded were likely present. The donor tested CMV seronegative, placing the donor among the approximately 360 seronegative members of the cohort. Each donor provided a peripheral blood sample, and peripheral blood mononuclear cells were used for TCR beta sequencing. Genomic DNA was extracted from the blood cell samples with the Qiagen DNeasy Blood Extraction Kit. Receptor libraries were prepared by the immunoSEQ multiplex PCR assay. For the multiplex PCR, a mixture combining 60 forward primers for TCR Vbeta segments and 13 reverse primers for TCR Jbeta segments was used. Amplification of the CDR3 region of rearranged TCR beta genes was performed with a multiplex PCR assay on genomic DNA. Amplified TCR beta libraries were sequenced as 87-base-pair reads on the Illumina HiSeq System. The authors' analysis ran thus. A later analysis tallied 75 million to 95 million unique TCR beta chains across the 700 or so repertoires, and around 9.9 million of those chains were shared by two or more donors. A nearest-neighbor algorithm error-corrected the raw reads and collapsed the reads into unique sequences, merging closely related sequences to remove PCR and sequencing errors. V, D and J gene segments were assigned by aligning CDR3 sequences to IMGT reference sequences. For a sequence to be retained, at least a six-nucleotide match to both a V gene segment and a J gene segment was required. A rearrangement was called productive if the CDR3 had no stop codons and remained in frame with V and J, and every other rearrangement was called non-productive. Following IMGT convention, CDR3 was defined as the stretch from the second conserved V-encoded cysteine up to the conserved J-encoded phenylalanine. In an earlier analysis of around 570 of the donors, sequences lacking an unambiguous match to a single V gene segment were excluded. An earlier analysis of over 450 of the donors classified V segments as functional when productive rearrangements were above 56.7% and as segregating when the standard deviation between donors was above 5%. A statistical classification framework was developed to diagnose cytomegalovirus status using the catalog of TCR beta chain sequences. V and J gene assignment, in a later analysis, came from comparing TCR nucleotide sequences with IMGT/GENE-DB human TR gene sequences. In a later analysis, CDR3 sequences and most-parsimonious VDJ recombination scenarios were assigned using the TCRdist pipeline. In a later analysis, every TCR beta chain was defined by the combination of its CDR3 amino acid sequence and its V-gene family, and reads without a unique V-gene family were dropped. To address suspected cross-contamination and a sequencing artifact, a later analysis removed over 500 highly shared, low-generation-probability nucleotide sequences. A later analysis calculated a clonal expansion index for each public chain from normalized within-repertoire ranks of inferred template counts. In a later analysis, generation probabilities were computed using a VDJ recombination model fitted to out-of-frame rearrangements, and the results were checked against IGoR. In a later analysis, hypergeometric tests were used to score TCR-TCR, TCR-HLA and TCR-CMV co-occurrence, with a repertoire-size bias correction applied to TCR pairs. To estimate false discovery rates, a later analysis permuted the HLA or CMV assignments 20 times. In a later analysis, co-occurring TCRs were grouped using DBSCAN, and TCRdist sequence similarity was added for clustering within HLA-allele-positive subsets. Repertoires with fewer than 30,000 or more than 120,000 public chains were left out of co-occurrence clustering, as were about 5 repertoires with anomalous nucleotide sharing. TCRdb re-hosts the immuneACCESS table, in-frame sequences only. Its copies lack some clones; in the studies checked, an unresolved V gene accounts for under half of them, and the cause for the rest is not known. The V and J calls and clone size are taken from that table; D and trimming were inferred from the DNA. This sample lists a few hundred thousand clones; more than 60% were detected once. Roughly 15% of the sample is held by the ten biggest clonotypes.

This record belongs to a study of cytomegalovirus exposure and HLA in healthy donors (TCRdb year 2017). Regarding the study in general: An earlier analysis of about 530 of the donors reported 250 to 300 Gb of sequence data and 100 million to 120 million unique TCR beta sequences obtained from about 170 million T cells. Donor age, sex, ethnicity and CMV serostatus were compiled alongside the repertoire data. Four or five DR-DQ haplotypes were handled as single units for association and clustering because linkage in the cohort was strong. Rather than drawing on any new phenotypic data, the later analysis identified candidate immune exposures from TCR beta sequences and the way those sequences occurred across donors. The genetic ancestry cluster associated with self-reported Caucasian donors included about 81% of the roughly 390 genotyped donors. The study aimed to test whether cataloging public T cell receptors could reveal signatures of past pathogen exposure. The study profiled the T cell repertoires of hundreds of subjects by immunosequencing and related them to cytomegalovirus serostatus. An early release covering about 600 HLA-typed donors comprised roughly 300 gigabases of sequencing data and 85 million to 100 million unique TCR sequences. All discovery cohort repertoires had been generated on a single sequencing platform. To predict cytomegalovirus infection status, the study brought together high-throughput TCR immunosequencing, statistical association of individual TCRs with disease status, and machine learning. Both class I and class II loci were covered by HLA typing, at four-digit resolution. In addition to the first cohort of 666 subjects, a separate validation cohort of approximately 130 different subjects was used. In an earlier analysis of 550 to 700 of the donors, high-throughput TCR beta sequencing was used to judge whether each TCR beta V gene segment behaved as functional or pseudogenic. Among roughly 400 genotyped donors of the cohort, an average of around 240,000 unique TCR beta nucleotide sequences was sequenced per donor, of which 15% to 20% were non-productive. In a later genetic analysis, genome-wide SNP genotypes for about 65% of the roughly 670 donors were used, and that subset was treated as a discovery cohort. Typing coverage varied by locus: roughly 620-640 donors for A, B, C, DRB1 and DQB1; approximately 560 for DQA1; over 600 for DPA1; approximately 470 for DPB1. In a later analysis, previously published TCR beta repertoires from 666 donors were re-analyzed and high-resolution HLA genotyping was added so that TCR occurrence patterns could be studied.

Germline trimming: 2 bases from V, 0 bases from J; junction bases outside gene matches: 15. The CDR3 starts with the cysteine, ends with the phenylalanine, and has 20 residues. Here the CDR3 DNA is all that survives: 60 bases in frame from base 1. CDR1 is given as MNHEY and CDR2 as SMNVEV, both from the germline V gene (reference sequence). What the authors observed across the whole study: Because counts were too low, seventeen rarely observed V segments, including chromosome 9 orphons, were left out of the earlier analysis of a few hundred of the donors. The sequencing pipeline was judged likely to have produced a cluster of highly shared sequence variants as a technical artifact. The authors suggested that the approach could potentially be extended to other disease states and immunological phenotypes. Roughly uniform sequencing depth across donors was assumed in presence/absence analyses, although this assumption may not hold. While some public TCRs were present in many individuals, most TCR sequences turned up only very rarely across donors. Assigning TCR associations to individual alleles was difficult when HLA alleles, especially DR and DQ, strongly co-occurred. Specific HLA alleles were associated with some 15,000 TCR beta sequences at a false discovery rate of 0.05 in a later analysis. In a later analysis, the rate of TCR association differed among HLA loci, with DRB1 alleles having the most associated TCRs and HLA-C alleles having the fewest. The only immune exposure information available for the cohort was CMV serostatus. A further reported finding was that TCR beta sequences accurately predicted the HLA-A and HLA-B alleles for most subjects in the first cohort. In an earlier analysis of roughly 500 of the donors, most TCR beta V segments appeared in productive rearrangements about 87% or about 30% of the time, broadly matching IMGT annotations. V-gene and J-gene trimming of TCR beta chains was associated with a missense DCLRE1C variant in a later genetic analysis, and the association was replicated in an independent cohort. Some IMGT-functional V segments, including TRBV6-2 and TRBV6-3, could not be distinguished by the 87-base-pair reads and were therefore excluded. A few of the identified cytomegalovirus-associated TCR beta chains were confirmed in vitro to be specific for cytomegalovirus antigens. According to a later analysis, parvovirus B19, influenza, CMV and Epstein-Barr virus appeared linked to several top co-occurrence clusters. The classifier was reported to diagnose cytomegalovirus status with high specificity and sensitivity in both the original and validation cohorts. HLA typing was unavailable for some donors at each locus, so association tests used only the typed subset. Only TCR beta chains were sequenced in this cohort, and the absence of alpha or paired-chain data limited detectable features. According to a later genetic analysis, donors in an Asian-associated ancestry cluster had fewer N-insertions in productive TCRs than the approximately 670-donor mean. In a later analysis, HLA-associated TCR beta chains showed more clonal expansion and lower generation probabilities than non-associated chains that were equally common. Linkage disequilibrium might explain the correlated functional status among segregating V segments, but an unknown experimental factor could not be ruled out. According to a later analysis, most CMV-associated TCR beta chains appeared to be HLA-restricted, and the HLA associations seemed to be driven largely by CMV exposure. A total of about 180 TCR beta chains were listed by the study as associated with cytomegalovirus.

Recombination connected TRBV27 to TRBJ2-2, and 7 junction bases match TRBD2. The specimen was PBMCs. The TCR comes from a man aged 35-49 years in good health and CMV-seronegative. The CDR3 region reads CASSLMGDYSTYANTGELFF. The sequenced DNA: TGTGCCAGCAGTTTAATGGGGGACTATTCTACTTACGCGAACACCGGGGAGCTGTTTTTT.